What follows is one TCR beta chain and its context. A much larger clone lies a single base off, so this may be a read error. This CDR3 is built from 13 residues. V was cut by 2 bases and J by 6 bases, with 9 bases left in between. Germline CDR1 is SGDLS and CDR2 is YYNGEE. Profiles of TCR beta VDJ and CDR3 were generated from a genomic DNA template. TCRdb reprocessed the reads with MiXCR, giving one entry per CDR3 protein. The sample lists 400,000 to 600,000 distinct CDR3 sequences, around 30% occurring once. Patients chosen for sequencing had shown CD8+CD57+ cell expansion by flow cytometry. The sample comes from a study of CD8+CD57+ T cells in acquired aplastic anemia. Overall study context: Across the sorted CD4+ and CD8+ cells, DNA amounts averaged 3.2 ug.

This chain connects TRBV9 to TRBJ2-1; D tentatively reads TRBD1 or TRBD2 (5 bases each). The receptor was isolated from a human donor with aplastic anemia. The sequencing sample was made of sorted CD4+, CD8+, or CD8+CD57+ T cells (not recorded which) from PBMCs. In nucleotides, the CDR3 is TGTGCCAGCAGCGTTGGGACGCGCAATGAGCAGTTCTTC. Protein product: CASSVGTRNEQFF.